This section outlines one T cell receptor (beta chain) sequence together with its context. The germline gives CDR1 KGHSH, CDR2 LQKENI. V was shortened by 6 bases and J by 1 base, with 9 bases between the two germline ends. The CDR3 covers 13 residues. These data come from a study of control samples from healthy donors and cancer patients. This table comes from immunoSEQ multiplex PCR, and its TCRdb copy is limited to in-frame clones, with some not included. Of around 250,000 clones listed, roughly 87% are singletons. The chain couples TRBV18 to TRBJ1-1; weak D call: TRBD1 (6 bases). This TCR was recovered from a woman aged 55-70 years with lung cancer. Sequenced sample: PBMCs. The DNA of the CDR3 is TGTGCCAGCTCGGCGGGGGCGAACACTGAAGCTTTCTTT. Protein product: CASSAGANTEAFF.